The T cell receptor (beta chain) described here comes from a study of shared clonotypes between healthy human individuals. Using immunoSEQ multiplex PCR, the repertoire was profiled, and TCRdb retains in-frame clones only, with some absent. The sample includes about 530,000 clones, around 79% seen only once; the top ten take about an eighth. The CDR3 loop spans 14 amino acids. Germline trimming cut 7 bases from V and 4 bases from J; bases unmatched to any gene: 7. From germline, CDR1 is MNHGY and CDR2 SAAAGT. The receptor's source is a woman aged 40 to 55 in good health. Some clones in this sample may be carry-over from other donors' samples. The sequencing input was PBMCs. V usage is TRBV6-8 and J usage is TRBJ1-2; 9 bases are a match to TRBD1. The CDR3 loop reads CASIHRGRIYGYTF. The CDR3 nucleotides read TGTGCCAGCATCCACAGGGGGCGCATCTATGGCTACACCTTC.